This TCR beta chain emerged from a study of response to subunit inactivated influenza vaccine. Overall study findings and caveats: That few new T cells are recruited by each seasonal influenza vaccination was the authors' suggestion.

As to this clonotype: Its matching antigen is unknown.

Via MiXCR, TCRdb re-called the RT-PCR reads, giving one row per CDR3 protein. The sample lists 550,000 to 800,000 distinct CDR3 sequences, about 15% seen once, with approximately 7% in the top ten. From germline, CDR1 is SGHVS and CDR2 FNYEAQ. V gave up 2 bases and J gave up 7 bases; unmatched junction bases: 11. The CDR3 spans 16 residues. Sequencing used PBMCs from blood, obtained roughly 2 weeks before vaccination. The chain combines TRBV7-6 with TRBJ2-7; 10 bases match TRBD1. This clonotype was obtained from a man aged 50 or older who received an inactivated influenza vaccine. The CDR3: CASSLSRTGGLGEQYF. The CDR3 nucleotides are TGTGCCAGCAGCTTATCTCGGACAGGGGGTTTAGGGGAGCAGTACTTC.